The 14 T cell receptor beta chains reported below all come from one sample, sequenced in a study of T cell clones after liver transplantation. The table came from immunoSEQ multiplex PCR; TCRdb's copy has only in-frame clones and leaves some out. The sample consists of some 23,000 clones, roughly 69% of them appearing once. Sequenced here: CD4+ T cells from blood, sampled before liver transplant. These receptors came from a human donor who received a liver transplant.

The chain combines TRBV18 with TRBJ2-1; the match to TRBD2 covers 8 bases. The CDR3 runs to 16 residues. Germline values: CDR1 KGHSH, CDR2 LQKENI. V gave up 0 bases and J gave up 5 bases; unmatched junction bases: 6. The CDR3 DNA reads TGTGCCAGCTCACCACCTCAAGCGGGAGACCACAATGAGCAGTTCTTC. Its protein is CASSPPQAGDHNEQFF. The full variable domain, its missing parts supplied by reference TRBV18 and TRBJ2-1, is NAGVMQNPRHLVRRRGQEARLRCSPMKGHSHVYWYRQLPEEGLKFMVYLQKENIIDESGMPKERFSAEFPKEGPSILRIQQVVRGDSAAYFCASSPPQAGDHNEQFFGPGTRLTVL.

This clone was seen only once. This sequence joins TRBV11-3 and TRBJ2-1, with D possibly TRBD1 on 5 matching bases. Between the trimmed V and J ends, which lost 5 bases and 0 bases, there was a span of 17 bases. The CDR3 loop spans 17 amino acids. CDR1 is SGHNT and CDR2 is YENEEA in the germline V gene. CDR3 nucleotides: TGTGCCAGCAGCCACAATAACAGGTGGTCCTCCTACAATGAGCAGTTCTTC. This sequence encodes CASSHNNRWSSYNEQFF.

The chain links TRBV19 to TRBJ1-2; weak D call: TRBD1 (5 bases). Deletions cut 3 bases from V and 8 bases from J, with 19 bases between. The germline V gene encodes CDR1 LNHDA and CDR2 SQIVND (reference sequence). This CDR3 has 15 residues. This CDR3 is CASSIGSGRLGGYTF. CDR3 coding DNA: TGTGCCAGTAGTATTGGTTCAGGGAGGTTGGGGGGCTACACCTTC.

V gene TRBV6-1 combines with J gene TRBJ2-6; no clear D. V was clipped by 6 bases and J by 4 bases, with 13 bases between them. Germline CDR1 reads MNHNS; CDR2 reads SASEGT. This CDR3 is built from 15 residues. The CDR3 bases are TGTGCCAGCAGGTCCCGCCATCGAGGGGCCAACGTCCTGACTTTC. It translates to CASRSRHRGANVLTF.

This chain uses TRBV10-3 with TRBJ1-5, with 9 bases identical to TRBD1. Germline values: CDR1 ENHRY, CDR2 SYGVKD. This CDR3 contains 16 residues. The V and J ends lost 5 bases and 4 bases, in that order; junction bases with no gene match: 9. The CDR3 spells CAISPTGGRSNQPQHF. In nucleotides, the CDR3 is TGTGCCATCAGTCCGACAGGGGGAAGGTCAAATCAGCCCCAGCATTTT.

The chain employs TRBV27 and TRBJ2-4; 8 positions match TRBD2. Germline trimming cut 4 bases from V and 6 bases from J; bases unmatched to any gene: 5. Germline CDR1 reads MNHEY; CDR2 reads SMNVEV (reference sequence). The CDR3 totals 14 residues. CDR3 nucleotides: TGTGCCAGCAGTTCCACGGGGGGGGGAAACATTCAGTACTTC. This gives the protein CASSSTGGGNIQYF.

The chain employs TRBV7-8 and TRBJ1-2; D may be TRBD1 (6 bases). The germline CDR1 and CDR2 sequences are SGHVS and FQNEAQ. CDR3 length: 14 residues. With 5 bases removed from V and 4 bases from J, the gap between germline ends came to 14 bases. The CDR3 DNA follows: TGTGCCAGCAGCGAACAGGGAAGTATCTATGGCTACACCTTC. Encoded protein: CASSEQGSIYGYTF.

The J gene is TRBJ2-7, the V gene TRBV23-1, with D possibly TRBD1 on 8 matching bases. TRBV23-1 is sorted into the ORF group, with uncertain function. V shed 4 bases and J shed 2 bases, with 27 bases lying between them. The CDR3 extends over 19 amino acids. The DNA of the CDR3 is TGCGCCAGCAGTCCTCGACAGGGGATCCGCCAGCGGGGAGCCTACGAGCAGTACTTC. As protein: CASSPRQGIRQRGAYEQYF.

The gene calls are TRBV5-1 and TRBJ2-7; D perhaps matches TRBD1 (6 bases). The germline V gene has CDR1 SGHRS and CDR2 YFSETQ. V lost 5 bases, J lost 7 bases, and 22 bases lay in between. The CDR3 covers 15 residues. CDR3 in amino acids: CASRGHLGSAQEQYF. CDR3 in DNA: TGCGCCAGCAGGGGACACCTTGGTTCGGCCCAGGAGCAGTACTTC.

V gene TRBV7-2 combines with J gene TRBJ2-2; a possible D gene is TRBD1 (5 bases). Germline-derived CDR1 and CDR2 are SGHTA and FQGNSA. The CDR3 contains 14 residues. V was pared by 0 bases and J by 6 bases, with 8 bases between. DNA for the CDR3: TGTGCCAGCAGCTTAGCTAAGGGGCCCGGGGAGCTGTTTTTT. It yields the protein CASSLAKGPGELFF.

The V and J genes are TRBV7-2 and TRBJ1-4, with TRBD1 matching over 7 bases. The V gene end was trimmed by 5 bases and the J gene end by 7 bases; junction bases not matched to a gene: 10. Germline V lookup: CDR1 SGHTA, CDR2 FQGNSA. This CDR3 spans 15 amino acids. DNA of the CDR3: TGTGCCAGCAGCCGCACCGGGACAGTAGGTGAAAAACTGTTTTTT. Protein sequence: CASSRTGTVGEKLFF.

This clone was picked up a small number of times. The V call is TRBV7-2, the J call TRBJ1-2; D not certain. Germline V CDR1 and CDR2: SGHTA, FQGNSA. Trimming took 5 bases from V and 9 from J, leaving 19 bases between them. The length of the CDR3 is 14 residues. The CDR3, as DNA: TGTGCCAGCAGCCCCCCGGGAGGGCAAGGCCGCTACACCTTC. Protein product: CASSPPGGQGRYTF. Variable domain in full (rest from reference TRBV7-2 and TRBJ1-2): GAGVSQSPSNKVTEKGKDVELRCDPISGHTALYWYRQSLGQGLEFLIYFQGNSAPDKSGLPSDRFSAERTGGSVSTLTIQRTQQEDSAVYLCASSPPGGQGRYTFGSGTRLTVV.

This clone was observed a few times. The chain recombines TRBV19 with TRBJ2-2; 12 nucleotides match TRBD2. Unmatched junction bases numbered 1, after V lost 4 bases and J lost 4 bases. The CDR3 has 15 amino acids. Looked up from germline, CDR1 is LNHDA and CDR2 is SQIVND (reference sequence). The CDR3 spells CASSRTSGITGELFF. The CDR3 bases are TGTGCCAGTAGTAGGACTAGCGGGATCACCGGGGAGCTGTTTTTT.

This clone was observed a single time. The gene calls are TRBV5-6 and TRBJ2-1, with TRBD2 identical over 14 bases. The V gene end was trimmed by 4 bases and the J gene end by 7 bases; junction bases not matched to a gene: 4. CDR3 length: 15 residues. Germline V gene sequence: CDR1 SGHDT, CDR2 YYEEEE. The CDR3 region has the DNA TGTGCCAGCAGCATGACTAGCGGGAGGGCTAATGAGCAGTTCTTC. Translation: CASSMTSGRANEQFF.